The sample holds many counts of the clone carrying this T cell receptor (beta chain). Antigen unknown. Trimming left V 8 bases short and J 3 bases short, with 10 bases between. The CDR3 is made up of 13 amino acids. Germline-derived CDR1 and CDR2 are MNHEY and SVGEGT. This record belongs to a study of early T cells in non-severe SARS-CoV-2 infection. Study at large: The chains were unpaired, and the sequenced material was bulk RNA from unsorted whole blood. Regarding the study as a whole: VDJdb matches were skewed toward anti-spike CD8 T cell responses.

Via MiXCR, TCRdb re-called the 5' RACE reads, giving one row per CDR3 protein. This sample has about 80,000 distinct CDR3 sequences, with around 12% found just once. The gene calls are TRBV6-2 or TRBV6-3 and TRBJ2-2; D uncertain. The receptor comes from an adult who was a healthcare worker with PCR-confirmed SARS-CoV-2 infection or an uninfected control (not recorded which). The donor label of this sample is uncertain. Sequencing was performed on whole blood, taken at baseline. CDR3: CASRTWDTGELFF. The DNA for the CDR3 is TGTGCCAGCCGCACGTGGGACACCGGGGAGCTGTTTTTT.